The entry that follows covers one T cell receptor beta chain sequence. The CDR3 extends over 13 amino acids. CDR1 and CDR2 from the germline V gene are SGHRS and YFSETQ. Trimming pared 5 bases from V and 5 bases from J, leaving 13 bases between. The data stem from a study of control samples from healthy donors and cancer patients. Generated by immunoSEQ multiplex PCR, the TCRdb table keeps only in-frame clones and is missing some. This repertoire shows under 450,000 clones, more than 80% found once; its top ten account for 6% to 7%. The sequenced sample was PBMCs. The V and J genes are TRBV5-1 and TRBJ1-1; maybe TRBD1 (5 bases). This TCR was sampled from a middle-aged man with head and neck cancer. CDR3 bases: TGCGCCAGCAGTCCGGGGCGGGATACTGAAGCTTTCTTT. This translates into CASSPGRDTEAFF.